Listed here are 21 T cell receptor beta chains from one sample, sequenced in a study of blood T cell repertoires in COVID-19. The repertoire was sequenced with immunoSEQ multiplex PCR; TCRdb's copy has only in-frame clones and lacks some. The sample has some 120,000 clones, approximately 84% seen once. Input material: peripheral blood. The receptors come from an older man with active or convalescent COVID-19.

The chain recombines TRBV25-1 with TRBJ2-7, with 12 bases lining up with TRBD1. The CDR3 is 16 residues long. V gave up 3 bases and J gave up 5 bases; unmatched junction bases: 8. Germline V gene sequence: CDR1 MGHDK, CDR2 SYGVNS. DNA of the CDR3: TGTGCCAGCAGTGACAGTTCCGGGACAGGGGGCGACGAGCAGTACTTC. Its protein is CASSDSSGTGGDEQYF.

This clone came up once. This chain links TRBV2 with TRBJ2-1; 12 positions match TRBD2. The ends lost 5 bases at V and 5 bases at J; junction bases unmatched: 4. Per germline, CDR1 SNHLY and CDR2 FYNNEI. The CDR3 totals 15 residues. The CDR3 spells CASSPRTSGNNEQFF. The CDR3 DNA is TGTGCCAGCAGTCCCAGGACTAGCGGGAACAATGAGCAGTTCTTC.

This chain joins TRBV4-2 and TRBJ2-7; the match to TRBD1 covers 9 bases. V shed 6 bases, J shed 0 bases, and the junction held 9 bases outside the gene matches. CDR3 size: 16 residues. Germline V gene lookup returns CDR1 LGHNA and CDR2 YNFKEQ. CDR3 bases: TGTGCCAGCAGGGATACCGGGACAGGGAGCTCCTACGAGCAGTACTTC. Its translation: CASRDTGTGSSYEQYF.

The gene calls are TRBV2 and TRBJ1-1; 7 nucleotides match TRBD1. The CDR3 runs 15 residues. J gave up 7 bases and V 7 bases, and 15 bases lay outside the gene matches. Germline loops: CDR1 SNHLY, CDR2 FYNNEI. The CDR3 spells CASTSTGDHFGEAFF. The CDR3 DNA is TGTGCCAGCACGTCAACAGGGGATCATTTCGGTGAAGCTTTCTTT. Using reference TRBV2 and TRBJ1-1 for the parts outside the CDR3, the full variable domain is EPEVTQTPSHQVTQMGQEVILRCVPISNHLYFYWYRQILGQKVEFLVSFYNNEISEKSEIFDDQFSVERPDGSNFTLKIRSTKLEDSAMYFCASTSTGDHFGEAFFGQGTRLTVV.

The rearrangement joins TRBV6-5 to TRBJ2-7; D possibly corresponds to TRBD2 (5 bases). Trimming removed 7 bases from V and 2 bases from J, with 15 bases in between. This CDR3 is built from 14 residues. The germline V gene encodes CDR1 MNHEY and CDR2 SVGAGI. CDR3 sequence: CASTAVSGAYEQYF. CDR3 sequence (DNA): TGTGCCAGCACGGCAGTTTCCGGGGCCTACGAGCAGTACTTC.

This rearrangement joins TRBV29-1 to TRBJ2-1; no definite D call. The CDR3 has 13 residues. V gave up 7 bases and J gave up 0 bases, with 10 bases separating them. CDR1 is SQVTM, CDR2 ANQGSEA, per germline. Here the CDR3 reads CSATWSSYNEQFF. The CDR3, as DNA: TGCAGCGCGACATGGAGCTCCTACAATGAGCAGTTCTTC.

This chain links TRBV18 with TRBJ2-2; TRBD1 matches at 8 bases. The CDR3 is made up of 15 amino acids. Germline V gene data show CDR1 as KGHSH and CDR2 as LQKENI. The junction had 0 bases not matched to a gene; V was cut back by 2 bases and J by 1 base. CDR3 DNA: TGTGCCAGCTCACCAGGGACAGGGAACACCGGGGAGCTGTTTTTT. Amino acid sequence: CASSPGTGNTGELFF.

The table lists this clone with many counts. The chain uses TRBV11-3 and TRBJ1-2; D not certain. Germline V gene sequence: CDR1 SGHNT, CDR2 YENEEA. The CDR3 is made up of 16 amino acids. The germline V and J ends were trimmed by 0 bases and 0 bases, with 11 bases remaining between them. In DNA form, the CDR3 reads TGTGCCAGCAGCTTAGAGGGGAGGCAAGCTAACTATGGCTACACCTTC. Residues: CASSLEGRQANYGYTF. Filled out from reference TRBV11-3 and TRBJ1-2, the complete variable domain reads EAGVVQSPRYKIIEKKQPVAFWCNPISGHNTLYWYLQNLGQGPELLIRYENEEAVDDSQLPKDRFSAERLKGVDSTLKIQPAELGDSAVYLCASSLEGRQANYGYTFGSGTRLTVV.

V gene TRBV6-1 combines with J gene TRBJ1-6; 7 bases fit TRBD1. The CDR3 spans 15 residues. With V trimmed by 2 bases and J by 7 bases, 5 bases remained unmatched. CDR1 MNHNS and CDR2 SASEGT come from the germline V gene. The chain's CDR3 is CASSEPTGRNSPLHF. The CDR3 bases are TGTGCCAGCAGTGAACCGACAGGGAGAAATTCACCCCTCCACTTT.

The gene calls are TRBV25-1 and TRBJ2-1; TRBD2 matches 7 bases. The junction had 10 bases not matched to a gene; V was cut back by 6 bases and J by 8 bases. This CDR3 comprises 14 residues. The germline gives CDR1 MGHDK, CDR2 SYGVNS. CDR3: CASSERDYLHEQFF. The CDR3 DNA sequence: TGTGCCAGCAGCGAACGGGACTATCTGCATGAGCAGTTCTTC.

The chain joins TRBV5-5 to TRBJ1-5; D unresolved. The CDR3 sequence is 14 residues long. V was shortened by 0 bases and J by 7 bases, with 11 bases between the two germline ends. Germline V gives CDR1 SGHKS, CDR2 YYEKEE (reference sequence). The CDR3 DNA sequence: TGTGCCAGCAGCTTGGCCCCGGGAGGACAGCCCCAGCATTTT. It codes for CASSLAPGGQPQHF. Complete variable domain (other parts from reference TRBV5-5 and TRBJ1-5): DAGVTQSPTHLIKTRGQQVTLRCSPISGHKSVSWYQQVLGQGPQFIFQYYEKEERGRGNFPDRFSARQFPNYSSELNVNALLLGDSALYLCASSLAPGGQPQHFGDGTRLSIL.

The CDR3 DNA reads TGTGCCAGCAGCGTAGTAGAAGACACCATATATTTT. Encoded protein: CASSVVEDTIYF. The V gene is TRBV9, the J gene TRBJ1-3; no clear D gene. The V and J ends lost 0 bases and 8 bases respectively, with 6 bases between them. Germline V lookup: CDR1 SGDLS, CDR2 YYNGEE. This CDR3 is built from 12 residues.

V usage is TRBV4-1 and J usage is TRBJ1-4; 7 nucleotides agree with TRBD1. CDR3 length: 18 residues. Per the germline V gene, CDR1 is MGHRA and CDR2 is YSYEKL. V was clipped by 0 bases and J by 5 bases; unmatched bases: 12. The CDR3 spells CASSQDRTRQGRNEKLFF. Written as DNA, the CDR3 is TGCGCCAGCAGCCAAGATCGTACTAGACAGGGAAGAAATGAAAAACTGTTTTTT.

The chain uses TRBV11-2 and TRBJ2-1, with D possibly being TRBD2 (5 bases). Trimming stripped 6 bases from V and 7 bases from J, with 13 bases between. CDR3 size: 13 residues. The germline V gene encodes CDR1 SGHAT and CDR2 FQNNGV. DNA of the CDR3: TGTGCCAGCAGTTACAACACTAGAAATGAGCAGTTCTTC. It yields the protein CASSYNTRNEQFF. Looking up the rest from reference TRBV11-2 and TRBJ2-1 gives the full variable domain: EAGVAQSPRYKIIEKRQSVAFWCNPISGHATLYWYQQILGQGPKLLIQFQNNGVVDDSQLPKDRFSAERLKGVDSTLKIQPAKLEDSAVYLCASSYNTRNEQFFGPGTRLTVL.

The rearrangement links TRBV28 to TRBJ2-1, with TRBD2 matching over 14 bases. V dropped 1 base and J dropped 1; count of bases not matched to a gene: 6. CDR1 and CDR2 from the germline V gene are MDHEN and SYDVKM. The CDR3 is 19 amino acids. The DNA for the CDR3 is TGTGCCAGCAGTTTATCTGGGACTAGCGGGAGAAGGTCCTACAATGAGCAGTTCTTC. This sequence encodes CASSLSGTSGRRSYNEQFF.

This clone was recorded once. This chain links TRBV3-1 (or the pseudogene TRBV3-2) with TRBJ1-2; 10 bases are shared with TRBD1. Germline CDR1 is LGHDT and CDR2 is YNNKEL (reference sequence). The CDR3 has 17 residues. V was pared by 3 bases and J by 3 bases, with 10 bases of the junction left unmatched. CDR3 sequence reads: CASSQTRGQGRDYGYTF. The CDR3 DNA reads TGTGCCAGCAGCCAGACCAGGGGACAGGGGAGAGACTATGGCTACACCTTC.

The chain combines TRBV3-1 (or the pseudogene TRBV3-2) with TRBJ2-1; 11 bases align to TRBD2. Germline V CDR1 and CDR2: LGHDT, YNNKEL (reference sequence). V lost 4 bases to trimming and J lost 9 bases; unmatched junction nucleotides: 8. The CDR3 runs to 15 residues. The CDR3 is CASSPSVGTSGEQFF. CDR3 DNA: TGTGCCAGCAGCCCTAGCGTCGGGACTAGCGGTGAGCAGTTCTTC.

The genes are TRBV4-3 and TRBJ2-7; D is possibly TRBD2 (5 bases). Germline lookup yields CDR1 LGHNA and CDR2 YSLEER. The CDR3 length is 15 residues. V gave up 1 base and J gave up 3 bases, with 13 bases separating them. The CDR3 is CASSQAASPNYEQYF. CDR3 DNA: TGCGCCAGCAGCCAAGCAGCTAGCCCCAACTACGAGCAGTACTTC.

The gene calls are TRBV15 and TRBJ1-4; D ambiguous. The V end was cut by 6 bases, the J end by 5 bases, with 13 bases between. The CDR3 sequence is 14 residues long. Germline V CDR1 and CDR2: LNHNV, YYDKDF (reference sequence). DNA for the CDR3: TGTGCCACCAGTACAGACCCCGCGAATGAAAAACTGTTTTTT. Protein sequence: CATSTDPANEKLFF.

Here the CDR3 DNA reads TGTGCCAGTAGTATAGGCGGGCGCCGGGTCAAAAACATTCAGTACTTC. Translated, it gives CASSIGGRRVKNIQYF. This sequence joins TRBV19 and TRBJ2-4, with D possibly being TRBD2 (5 bases). Trimming pared 1 base from V and 3 bases from J, leaving 13 bases between. The V gene's germline CDR1 is LNHDA and CDR2 SQIVND (reference sequence). The CDR3 is 16 amino acids.

CDR3 amino acids: CASSPSSPGINYGYTF. The CDR3 region has the DNA TGTGCCAGTAGCCCATCGTCCCCAGGGATTAACTATGGCTACACCTTC. The chain employs TRBV19 and TRBJ1-2, with D possibly being TRBD1 (5 bases). Trimming removed 6 bases at V and 1 base at J, with 18 bases between. From germline, CDR1 is LNHDA and CDR2 SQIVND (reference sequence). The CDR3 spans 16 residues.